The 8 T cell receptor beta chains given below trace back to one sample, sequenced in a study of blood T cell repertoires in COVID-19. Assay used: immunoSEQ multiplex PCR; TCRdb lists only in-frame clones, some missing. The table shows approximately 300,000 clones, with around nine tenths occurring only once. Source material: peripheral blood. The receptors shown here come from a woman in her twenties or thirties with COVID-19, enrolled during active disease.

The chain joins TRBV19 to TRBJ2-6; 8 bases agree with TRBD2. The germline V gene encodes CDR1 LNHDA and CDR2 SQIVND (reference sequence). This CDR3 has 13 amino acids. V lost 8 bases, J lost 7 bases, and 4 bases stayed unmatched. In nucleotides, the CDR3 is TGTGCCAGTGCCGGGAGGGAAGCCAACGTCCTGACTTTC. As protein: CASAGREANVLTF.

This clone was recorded only once. The gene calls are TRBV3-1 (or the pseudogene TRBV3-2) and TRBJ2-1; 7 bases agree with TRBD2. This CDR3 is built from 14 residues. Trimming at V came to 5 bases and at J to 8 bases, leaving 9 bases not matched to a gene. The germline gives CDR1 LGHDT, CDR2 YNNKEL (reference sequence). The CDR3 bases are TGTGCCAGCAGCTTCAGCGGGATTGGCCATGAGCAGTTCTTC. Translation gives CASSFSGIGHEQFF.

This chain links TRBV9 with TRBJ1-1, with 7 positions matching TRBD1. CDR3 length equals 16 residues. CDR1 is SGDLS and CDR2 is YYNGEE in the germline V gene. V was clipped by 3 bases and J by 3 bases; unmatched bases: 11. The DNA of the CDR3 is TGTGCCAGCAGCGCCATAGTGACAGGGATGGACACTGAAGCTTTCTTT. Translation: CASSAIVTGMDTEAFF.

The chain couples TRBV19 to TRBJ2-1, with 11 bases aligning to TRBD2. The CDR3 sequence is 14 residues long. The germline gives CDR1 LNHDA, CDR2 SQIVND (reference sequence). After removal of 3 bases from V and 10 bases from J, the junction contained 5 bases not matched to a gene. The CDR3 sequence: CASSISGRAGEQFF. CDR3 coding DNA: TGTGCCAGTAGTATTAGCGGGAGGGCAGGGGAGCAGTTCTTC. Full variable domain (remainder filled in from reference TRBV19 and TRBJ2-1): DGGITQSPKYLFRKEGQNVTLSCEQNLNHDAMYWYRQDPGQGLRLIYYSQIVNDFQKGDIAEGYSVSREKKESFPLTVTSAQKNPTAFYLCASSISGRAGEQFFGPGTRLTVL.

The gene calls are TRBV5-1 and TRBJ1-1; 7 nucleotides match TRBD1. After removal of 3 bases from V and 4 bases from J, the junction contained 9 bases not matched to a gene. The germline V gene has CDR1 SGHRS and CDR2 YFSETQ. This CDR3 is built from 15 residues. The CDR3 sequence: CASSSNSGGGTEAFF. CDR3 bases: TGCGCCAGCAGCTCGAATTCAGGGGGAGGCACTGAAGCTTTCTTT.

The rearrangement uses TRBV28 and TRBJ2-4; 8 nucleotides match TRBD2. Per germline, CDR1 MDHEN and CDR2 SYDVKM. V lost 8 bases to trimming and J lost 4 bases; unmatched junction nucleotides: 10. This CDR3 is 15 amino acids long. The CDR3 reads CASQPRKREKNIQYF. In DNA form, the CDR3 reads TGTGCCAGCCAACCTAGAAAGCGGGAGAAAAACATTCAGTACTTC.

The chain uses TRBV4-1 and TRBJ1-1; no reliable D call. Germline assignment: CDR1 MGHRA and CDR2 YSYEKL. The CDR3 covers 14 residues. V dropped 4 bases and J dropped 5 bases, with 14 bases sitting between them. CDR3 sequence: CASSLPGGRTEAFF. The CDR3 DNA reads as TGCGCCAGCAGCCTCCCCGGAGGGAGGACTGAAGCTTTCTTT.

This chain connects TRBV7-3 to TRBJ1-1; maybe TRBD1 (5 bases). Trimming cost V 6 bases and J 1 base, with 15 bases left between them. The CDR3 runs to 15 residues. Germline V CDR1 and CDR2: SGHTA, FQGTGA. The CDR3 is CASSLDSTRNTEAFF. CDR3 nucleotides: TGTGCCAGCAGTTTAGACAGTACCCGGAACACTGAAGCTTTCTTT.